What follows are 19 T cell receptor beta chains derived from one specimen sequenced in a study of T cells in Graves' hyperthyroidism and ophthalmopathy. Regions amplified from RNA transcripts were the TCR beta CDR3 regions. HTBI primers were the set used in a first-round RT-PCR of the TCR CDR3. TCRdb redid the calling of the multiplex PCR reads with MiXCR, one entry per CDR3 protein. The table shows 500,000 to 750,000 distinct CDR3 sequences, with about a sixth occurring only once. Sequences were obtained from blood. These TCRs come from a woman aged 25 to 39 with Graves' hyperthyroidism.

V and J are TRBV14 and TRBJ2-5; no reliable D call. CDR1 and CDR2 (germline): SGHDN, FVKESK. The V gene lost 3 bases and the J gene lost 2 bases, with 13 bases spanning the gap. The CDR3 length is 15 residues. The CDR3 sequence: CASSHFNSAQETQYF. In DNA, the CDR3 is TGTGCCAGCAGCCATTTCAACAGCGCACAAGAGACCCAGTACTTC.

This clonotype was counted many times. The rearrangement uses TRBV30 and TRBJ2-1; D is perhaps TRBD1 (6 bases). The germline V gene encodes CDR1 GTSNPN and CDR2 SVGIG (reference sequence). Trimming took off 8 bases at V and 6 bases at J, with 17 bases between the two ends. The CDR3 has 13 amino acids. The CDR3 nucleotides are TGTGCCGCCGACCAGGGGTTCGGCAATGAGCAGTTCTTC. This translates into CAADQGFGNEQFF. The variable domain in full, completed from reference TRBV30 and TRBJ2-1, reads SQTIHQWPATLVQPVGSPLSLECTVEGTSNPNLYWYRQAAGRGLQLLFYSVGIGQISSEVPQNLSASRPQDRQFILSSKKLLLSDSGFYLCAADQGFGNEQFFGPGTRLTVL.

This clonotype was detected only a few times. The chain is built from TRBV5-1 and TRBJ2-7; 7 bases line up with TRBD2. The germline V gene encodes CDR1 SGHRS and CDR2 YFSETQ. The ends lost 0 bases at V and 3 bases at J; junction bases unmatched: 6. The CDR3 consists of 15 residues. CDR3 nucleotide sequence: TGCGCCAGCAGCTTGGTCGGCGGGAGTCTCTACGAGCAGTACTTC. This sequence encodes CASSLVGGSLYEQYF.

The V gene is TRBV15, the J gene TRBJ2-7; no firm D call. Germline V gene lookup returns CDR1 LNHNV and CDR2 YYDKDF (reference sequence). The CDR3 covers 16 residues. V was shortened by 0 bases and J by 6 bases, with 18 bases between the two germline ends. The CDR3 protein is CATSRDQFGDDREQYF. CDR3 nucleotides: TGTGCCACCAGCAGAGATCAGTTTGGGGATGATCGCGAGCAGTACTTC.

This clonotype was picked up a small number of times. This may be a read error: a much more frequent sequence differs by one nucleotide. V usage is TRBV20-1 and J usage is TRBJ2-7, with 11 bases fitting TRBD2. The germline CDR1 and CDR2 sequences are DFQATT and SNEGSKA (reference sequence). The CDR3 consists of 14 residues. With V trimmed by 6 bases and J by 6 bases, 10 bases remained unmatched. The chain's CDR3 is CSAKLAGVAFEQYF. In DNA, the CDR3 is TGCAGTGCGAAACTAGCGGGAGTTGCGTTCGAGCAGTACTTC.

This clonotype was detected only a few times. Possible read error: a much larger clone is one base away. CDR3: CASSLAEPNTEAFF. In DNA form, the CDR3 reads TGTGCCAGCAGCTTAGCTGAACCGAACACTGAAGCTTTCTTT. The V and J genes are TRBV7-9 and TRBJ1-1; D not certain. This CDR3 region has 14 residues. Trimming took 0 bases from V and 1 from J, leaving 6 bases between them. Germline V gene sequence: CDR1 SEHNR, CDR2 FQNEAQ (reference sequence). The full variable domain, with the rest looked up from reference TRBV7-9 and TRBJ1-1, is DTGVSQNPRHKITKRGQNVTFRCDPISEHNRLYWYRQTLGQGPEFLTYFQNEAQLEKSRLLSDRFSAERPKGSFSTLEIQRTEQGDSAMYLCASSLAEPNTEAFFGQGTRLTVV.

At least ten counts were recorded for this clonotype. The chain links TRBV3-1 to TRBJ2-7; possibly TRBD1 for D (5 bases). Trimming took 0 bases from V and 3 from J, leaving 9 bases between them. The CDR3 spans 14 residues. Germline loops: CDR1 LGHDT, CDR2 YNNKEL (reference sequence). This CDR3 reads CASSQDLGVYEQYF. Written as DNA, the CDR3 is TGTGCCAGCAGCCAAGATTTAGGGGTCTACGAGCAGTACTTC.

This clonotype was observed at least ten times. This chain joins TRBV18 and TRBJ2-5; D unresolved. Germline loops: CDR1 KGHSH, CDR2 LQKENI. The V gene lost 3 bases and the J gene lost 7 bases, with 15 bases spanning the gap. The CDR3 contains 14 residues. Here the CDR3 reads CASSPPGPGGTQYF. CDR3 nucleotide sequence: TGTGCCAGCTCACCCCCGGGCCCTGGTGGGACCCAGTACTTC.

Many counts were recorded for this clonotype. This chain uses TRBV6-5 with TRBJ2-7; 10 bases are a match to TRBD2. The CDR3 contains 16 residues. Germline values: CDR1 MNHEY, CDR2 SVGAGI. Trimming took 0 bases from V and 3 from J; bases not matched to a gene: 5. CDR3 sequence reads: CASSYSASGSGYEQYF. In DNA, the CDR3 is TGTGCCAGCAGTTACTCGGCTAGCGGGAGTGGCTACGAGCAGTACTTC.

The gene calls are TRBV10-3 and TRBJ2-3; 8 nucleotides align to TRBD1. The CDR3 spans 15 residues. Germline-derived CDR1 and CDR2 are ENHRY and SYGVKD. Losses at the gene ends were 6 bases for V and 0 bases for J; bases not matched to a gene: 5. Here the CDR3 DNA reads TGTGCCATCAGCCGGGGACAGGCGAGCACAGATACGCAGTATTTT. It codes for CAISRGQASTDTQYF.

In its sample, this clonotype was seen once. V and J are TRBV7-9 and TRBJ2-7; D may be TRBD2 (5 bases). The germline CDR1 and CDR2 sequences are SEHNR and FQNEAQ (reference sequence). CDR3 size: 16 residues. The V end was cut by 2 bases, the J end by 7 bases, with 21 bases between. The CDR3 nucleotides are TGTGCCAGCAGCTTAAGTGGAGGCAGTGGCCTTGTGGAGCAGTACTTC. Protein sequence: CASSLSGGSGLVEQYF. Full variable domain (outside the CDR3, taken from reference TRBV7-9 and TRBJ2-7): DTGVSQNPRHKITKRGQNVTFRCDPISEHNRLYWYRQTLGQGPEFLTYFQNEAQLEKSRLLSDRFSAERPKGSFSTLEIQRTEQGDSAMYLCASSLSGGSGLVEQYFGPGTRLTVT.

V and J are TRBV12-3 or TRBV12-4 and TRBJ1-1; 7 nucleotides line up with TRBD1. This CDR3 has 15 residues. J was trimmed by 6 bases and V by 3 bases; bases with no gene match: 10. The CDR3 is CASSFPSRQGPEAFF. Here the CDR3 DNA reads TGTGCCAGCAGTTTCCCTTCACGACAGGGCCCTGAAGCTTTCTTT.

In its sample, this clonotype was seen many times. The chain recombines TRBV7-2 with TRBJ2-3; 9 bases map to TRBD2. Germline V gene sequence: CDR1 SGHTA, CDR2 FQGNSA. The CDR3 consists of 15 residues. The ends lost 5 bases at V and 6 bases at J; junction bases unmatched: 9. This chain's CDR3 is CASSPPGLAFDTQYF. DNA of the CDR3: TGTGCCAGCAGCCCCCCGGGACTAGCTTTTGATACGCAGTATTTT.

This clonotype has more than one count but fewer than ten. One base away lies a much larger clone, so this may be a sequencing read error. The chain recombines TRBV28 with TRBJ2-7, with 7 bases lining up with TRBD1. CDR1 and CDR2 from the germline V gene are MDHEN and SYDVKM. The V and J ends lost 3 bases and 7 bases, in that order; junction bases with no gene match: 9. The CDR3 totals 14 residues. The CDR3 spells CASSFVGTAVEQYF. DNA for the CDR3: TGTGCCAGCAGTTTCGTGGGGACAGCCGTGGAGCAGTACTTC. Complete variable domain (other parts from reference TRBV28 and TRBJ2-7): DVKVTQSSRYLVKRTGEKVFLECVQDMDHENMFWYRQDPGLGLRLIYFSYDVKMKEKGDIPEGYSVSREKKERFSLILESASTNQTSMYLCASSFVGTAVEQYFGPGTRLTVT.

This clonotype was detected ten times or more. The chain recombines TRBV7-9 with TRBJ2-7; D is unresolved. CDR1 and CDR2 (germline): SEHNR, FQNEAQ (reference sequence). V was cut by 6 bases and J by 3 bases, with 24 bases left in between. The CDR3 is made up of 17 amino acids. The CDR3 region has the DNA TGTGCCAGCAGTACCGAGTCCCCACACAATTTTGTCTACGAGCAGTACTTC. It translates to CASSTESPHNFVYEQYF.

This clonotype appeared many times. The CDR3 coding sequence is TGTGCCAGCAGCCCCTCCCGTGACTCCTACAATGAGCAGTTCTTC. Amino acids: CASSPSRDSYNEQFF. The rearrangement joins TRBV7-2 to TRBJ2-1; D not certain. This CDR3 is 15 amino acids long. V lost 5 bases and J lost 0, with 11 bases in between. CDR1 and CDR2 (germline): SGHTA, FQGNSA.

Of note for this clonotype: A much larger clone is a single base away; this may be a read error. The genes are TRBV11-1 and TRBJ2-7; D possibly corresponds to TRBD1 (7 bases). CDR3 length: 16 amino acids. The germline CDR1 and CDR2 sequences are SGHAT and FQDESV (reference sequence). V lost 1 base to trimming and J lost 7 bases, with 20 bases between them. CDR3 in amino acids: CASSLDGQGGAREQYF. CDR3 sequence (DNA): TGTGCCAGCAGCTTAGACGGCCAGGGGGGAGCTCGGGAGCAGTACTTC.

The CDR3 loop is CATSEATSYEQYF. CDR3 sequence (DNA): TGTGCCACCAGCGAAGCGACCTCGTACGAGCAGTACTTC. V and J are TRBV15 and TRBJ2-7; D not certain. V was cut by 5 bases and J by 4 bases, with 12 bases left in between. CDR1 is LNHNV and CDR2 is YYDKDF in the germline V gene (reference sequence). The CDR3 totals 13 residues.

This clonotype has only a few counts. J is TRBJ1-2 and V is TRBV4-1, with a weak D call TRBD1 (5 bases). Germline CDR1 reads MGHRA; CDR2 reads YSYEKL. The CDR3 is 14 residues long. V lost 1 base and J 5 bases, leaving 11 bases between the germline ends. CDR3 region: CASSQGAGRYGYTF. CDR3 nucleotide sequence: TGCGCCAGCAGCCAAGGGGCAGGGAGGTATGGCTACACCTTC.